This section outlines one T cell receptor beta chain sequence together with its context. The V gene's germline CDR1 is SGHTA and CDR2 FQGTGA. This CDR3 has 16 amino acids. Germline trimming cut 4 bases from V and 3 bases from J; bases unmatched to any gene: 7. The source of the sample is a study of blood T cell repertoires in COVID-19. Study-wide context: PBMCs, B-cell-depleted T cells, or T cells were the source of the cDNA or gDNA that made up the material.

Original processing methods: Scientists estimated how many nucleated cells there were by amplifying reference gene primers. The repertoire was sequenced with immunoSEQ multiplex PCR; TCRdb's copy has only in-frame clones and lacks some. V, J and clone size reflect that table, while D and trimming were determined from the DNA. The sample shows under 130,000 clones, nearly 90% of them seen only once. Sequenced sample: peripheral blood. This chain uses TRBV7-3 with TRBJ2-1; 9 nucleotides match TRBD2. This clonotype was sampled from a man aged 45-65 years in a cohort sampled during active COVID-19. The CDR3 DNA reads as TGTGCCAGCAGCTCGTTAGCGGGGGATAGCTACAATGAGCAGTTCTTC. Amino acid sequence: CASSSLAGDSYNEQFF.